What follows is one T cell receptor beta chain and its context. This sample stems from a study of cytomegalovirus exposure and HLA in healthy donors. In the PCR, 60 Vbeta and 13 Jbeta primers were used. The assay was immunoSEQ multiplex PCR, and TCRdb's table has in-frame clones only and misses some. Altogether 40,000 to 55,000 clones are present, about three quarters being singletons, with the ten largest covering 2.5% to 3%. Germline loops: CDR1 SGHTA, CDR2 FQGNSA. The CDR3 covers 15 residues. V gave up 2 bases and J gave up 5 bases; unmatched junction bases: 8. The V and J genes are TRBV7-2 and TRBJ2-7; TRBD2 matches 8 bases. This receptor was obtained from a man aged 18 to 30 in good health and CMV-seronegative. The sample consisted of PBMCs. The CDR3 nucleotides read TGTGCCAGCAGCTTAACGACTGGAGCGGGGGACGAGCAGTACTTC. Its translation is CASSLTTGAGDEQYF.